This T cell receptor (beta chain) was captured in a study of response to subunit inactivated influenza vaccine. Findings and caveats of the study: Authors suggested few new T cells are recruited by each seasonal influenza vaccination.

In germline, CDR1 is SQVTM, CDR2 ANQGSEA. The CDR3 consists of 18 residues. Unmatched junction bases numbered 19, after V lost 3 bases and J lost 14 bases. A remark on this clonotype: Its antigen is as yet unknown.

TCRdb re-called the RT-PCR reads through MiXCR, storing one row per CDR3 protein. Of about 780,000 distinct CDR3 sequences in the sample, around 20% were seen once. The receptor comes from a man aged 45 to 65 who received an inactivated influenza vaccine. The chain is built from TRBV29-1 and TRBJ2-1, with 16 nucleotides matching TRBD2. The specimen was PBMCs from blood, collected roughly 5 days after vaccination. DNA of the CDR3: TGCAGCGTTGACCCACAAAACCCAACCGGGACTAGCGGGGGGGCTAAGTTCTTC. Translating it yields CSVDPQNPTGTSGGAKFF.